These 15 T cell receptor beta chains share one sample of origin, sequenced in a study of blood T cell repertoires in COVID-19. Sequenced by immunoSEQ multiplex PCR; TCRdb stores in-frame clones only, minus some. The sample carries 100,000 to 150,000 clones, roughly 84% recorded once. The material sequenced was peripheral blood. Receptors originate from a woman in her twenties or thirties who had recovered from COVID-19.

The genes are TRBV2 and TRBJ1-6, with TRBD1 matching 7 bases. Germline lookup yields CDR1 SNHLY and CDR2 FYNNEI. CDR3 length: 15 amino acids. J lost 8 bases, V lost 6 bases, and 10 bases had no gene match. CDR3: CASRQRQGMDSPLHF. The CDR3 DNA follows: TGTGCCAGCAGGCAGAGACAGGGAATGGATTCACCCCTCCACTTT.

The V and J genes are TRBV13 and TRBJ1-2, with 10 nucleotides matching TRBD1. The CDR3 is made up of 15 amino acids. Germline V gives CDR1 PRHDT, CDR2 FYEKMQ (reference sequence). Trimming removed 1 base from V and 4 bases from J; junction bases left unmatched: 3. CDR3 residues: CASSLATGGVYGYTF. CDR3 nucleotide sequence: TGTGCCAGCAGCTTAGCGACAGGGGGCGTCTATGGCTACACCTTC. Complete variable domain (other parts from reference TRBV13 and TRBJ1-2): AAGVIQSPRHLIKEKRETATLKCYPIPRHDTVYWYQQGPGQDPQFLISFYEKMQSDKGSIPDRFSAQQFSDYHSELNMSSLELGDSALYFCASSLATGGVYGYTFGSGTRLTVV.

The chain has TRBV9 and TRBJ2-1; possibly TRBD2 for D (6 bases). Trimming stripped 5 bases from V and 2 bases from J, with 17 bases between. CDR3 length equals 16 residues. Germline values: CDR1 SGDLS, CDR2 YYNGEE. DNA for the CDR3: TGTGCCAGCAGTCGAGAGCGGGCTTTACCCTACAATGAGCAGTTCTTC. Protein sequence: CASSRERALPYNEQFF.

This clone was observed a few times. The J gene is TRBJ2-1, the V gene TRBV3-1 (or the pseudogene TRBV3-2), with 14 bases that match TRBD2. The CDR3 contains 14 residues. Germline CDR1 reads LGHDT; CDR2 reads YNNKEL (reference sequence). With 6 bases clipped from V and 9 bases from J, the junction kept 4 bases outside the gene matches. The CDR3 coding sequence is TGTGCCAGCAGTGGGACTAGCGGGAGTCTTGAGCAGTTCTTC. Its protein product is CASSGTSGSLEQFF.

The V and J genes are TRBV5-1 and TRBJ2-1; tentative D call: TRBD2 (5 bases). Trimming shortened V by 0 bases and J by 0 bases, and 10 bases separated the two germline ends. CDR1 and CDR2 from the germline V gene are SGHRS and YFSETQ. CDR3 length equals 16 residues. CDR3 amino acids: CASSLAVGSSYNEQFF. The CDR3 region has the DNA TGCGCCAGCAGCTTGGCCGTGGGGAGCTCCTACAATGAGCAGTTCTTC.

This clone was found a few times. J is TRBJ1-2 and V is TRBV2, with D unclear. The V gene lost 10 bases and the J gene lost 1 base, with 13 bases spanning the gap. There are 13 residues in the CDR3. The germline V gene has CDR1 SNHLY and CDR2 FYNNEI. CDR3 sequence reads: CATAVADNYGYTF. CDR3 sequence (DNA): TGTGCCACGGCGGTTGCGGATAACTATGGCTACACCTTC.

The rearrangement joins TRBV2 to TRBJ1-4; D is unclear. Germline-derived CDR1 and CDR2 are SNHLY and FYNNEI. Trimming stripped 5 bases from V and 5 bases from J, with 12 bases between. The CDR3 runs 14 residues. The CDR3 here is CASSRETGNEKLFF. The CDR3 DNA sequence: TGTGCCAGCAGTCGGGAAACGGGGAATGAAAAACTGTTTTTT.

The V gene is TRBV30, the J gene TRBJ1-1; TRBD1 is a possible D gene (5 bases). The CDR3 has 13 amino acids. Per the germline V gene, CDR1 is GTSNPN and CDR2 is SVGIG (reference sequence). The V end lost 2 bases, the J end lost 5 bases, and 12 bases lay between the germline ends. The CDR3 region has the DNA TGTGCCTGGAGTCCGGGACTTGGGACTGAAGCTTTCTTT. This gives the protein CAWSPGLGTEAFF.

The chain combines TRBV25-1 with TRBJ2-1; no clear D gene. V was shortened by 4 bases and J by 2 bases, with 21 bases between the two germline ends. The CDR3 loop spans 18 amino acids. CDR1 is MGHDK and CDR2 is SYGVNS in the germline V gene. CDR3 sequence (DNA): TGTGCCAGCAGTGGCGACTCCGCAGAGATTCTCCCCTACAATGAGCAGTTCTTC. The encoded protein is CASSGDSAEILPYNEQFF.

The chain employs TRBV30 and TRBJ2-2, with D tentatively TRBD2 (6 bases). Per germline, CDR1 GTSNPN and CDR2 SVGIG (reference sequence). The length of the CDR3 is 16 residues. V lost 3 bases, J lost 0 bases, and 14 bases lay in between. This chain's CDR3 is CAWRGLWSSNTGELFF. The CDR3 DNA follows: TGTGCCTGGAGGGGACTTTGGAGTTCGAACACCGGGGAGCTGTTTTTT.

J is TRBJ2-7 and V is TRBV5-1; 8 bases map to TRBD1. Germline V CDR1 and CDR2: SGHRS, YFSETQ. This CDR3 comprises 22 residues. Germline trimming cut 2 bases from V and 3 bases from J; bases unmatched to any gene: 28. CDR3 in DNA: TGCGCCAGCAGCTTTAGGACAGGGATGCCAAGCGAGAGGGGGGCCAATTTCTACGAGCAGTACTTC. Translated, it gives CASSFRTGMPSERGANFYEQYF.

This chain uses TRBV7-9 with TRBJ2-3; TRBD1 matches at 7 bases. Trimming cost V 5 bases and J 2 bases; bases outside gene matches: 7. Germline CDR1 SEHNR, CDR2 FQNEAQ (reference sequence). The CDR3 spans 15 residues. The DNA of the CDR3 is TGTGCCAGCAGCAGGGACAGTCAATTCACAGATACGCAGTATTTT. Protein product: CASSRDSQFTDTQYF.

V is TRBV7-9 and J is TRBJ2-1, with TRBD2 matching 11 bases. This CDR3 comprises 15 residues. Per germline, CDR1 SEHNR and CDR2 FQNEAQ (reference sequence). J gave up 3 bases and V 5 bases, and 3 bases lay outside the gene matches. CDR3 sequence (DNA): TGTGCCAGCAGCGCGGGACTAGCGGTCTACAATGAGCAGTTCTTC. This translates into CASSAGLAVYNEQFF. The variable domain in full, with the rest retrieved from reference TRBV7-9 and TRBJ2-1, is DTGVSQNPRHKITKRGQNVTFRCDPISEHNRLYWYRQTLGQGPEFLTYFQNEAQLEKSRLLSDRFSAERPKGSFSTLEIQRTEQGDSAMYLCASSAGLAVYNEQFFGPGTRLTVL.

This clone occurred once. The V gene is TRBV5-5, the J gene TRBJ1-2; D remains unclear. Germline lookup yields CDR1 SGHKS and CDR2 YYEKEE (reference sequence). This CDR3 is 13 amino acids long. The V end was cut by 4 bases, the J end by 2 bases, with 9 bases between. The CDR3 bases are TGTGCCAGCAGCCTAACAGAGAACTATGGCTACACCTTC. Translation: CASSLTENYGYTF.

This rearrangement joins TRBV7-9 to TRBJ2-2; 7 bases match TRBD2. The J segment lost 5 bases and the V segment lost 5 bases, leaving 14 bases of the junction unmatched. Germline V gene sequence: CDR1 SEHNR, CDR2 FQNEAQ (reference sequence). The CDR3 is 17 residues long. This CDR3 is CASSPPEGGSWTGELFF. The CDR3 coding sequence is TGTGCCAGCAGCCCCCCGGAGGGCGGGAGCTGGACCGGGGAGCTGTTTTTT. Complete variable domain (other parts from reference TRBV7-9 and TRBJ2-2): DTGVSQNPRHKITKRGQNVTFRCDPISEHNRLYWYRQTLGQGPEFLTYFQNEAQLEKSRLLSDRFSAERPKGSFSTLEIQRTEQGDSAMYLCASSPPEGGSWTGELFFGEGSRLTVL.